The 25 T cell receptor beta chains presented below share a single source sample, sequenced in a study of blood T cell repertoires in COVID-19. Sequencing used immunoSEQ multiplex PCR; TCRdb keeps in-frame clones, though not all of them. The repertoire holds around 180,000 clones, about nine tenths seen once, with 2.1% in the top ten. The sample was peripheral blood. The source is a man aged 65 to 79 with active or convalescent COVID-19.

This chain uses TRBV9 with TRBJ2-3; D gene ambiguous. Germline-derived CDR1 and CDR2 are SGDLS and YYNGEE. CDR3 length: 15 residues. Trimming cost V 0 bases and J 3 bases, with 11 bases left between them. CDR3 loop: CASSVDSSWTDTQYF. DNA for the CDR3: TGTGCCAGCAGCGTAGACTCATCTTGGACAGATACGCAGTATTTT.

The chain couples TRBV5-4 to TRBJ2-2; D remains unclear. From germline, CDR1 is SGHNT and CDR2 YYREEE (reference sequence). Trimming removed 1 base at V and 5 bases at J, with 6 bases between. This CDR3 has 13 amino acids. The CDR3 protein is CASSLPGTGELFF. In nucleotides, the CDR3 is TGTGCCAGCAGCTTGCCAGGAACCGGGGAGCTGTTTTTT. Full variable domain (rest looked up from reference TRBV5-4 and TRBJ2-2): ETGVTQSPTHLIKTRGQQVTLRCSSQSGHNTVSWYQQALGQGPQFIFQYYREEENGRGNFPPRFSGLQFPNYSSELNVNALELDDSALYLCASSLPGTGELFFGEGSRLTVL.

This sequence joins TRBV7-2 and TRBJ1-1, with D tentatively TRBD1 (5 bases). The germline V gene encodes CDR1 SGHTA and CDR2 FQGNSA. The CDR3 loop spans 13 amino acids. V lost 0 bases to trimming and J lost 7 bases, with 9 bases between them. CDR3 in DNA: TGTGCCAGCAGCTTAGCTGCAGGGCTTGAAGCTTTCTTT. This translates into CASSLAAGLEAFF.

V usage is TRBV9 and J usage is TRBJ1-1, with TRBD1 matching over 9 bases. Trimming at V came to 0 bases and at J to 4 bases, leaving 7 bases not matched to a gene. The CDR3 runs to 16 residues. The germline gives CDR1 SGDLS, CDR2 YYNGEE. Here the CDR3 reads CASSVAIGQGITEAFF. The CDR3 DNA is TGTGCCAGCAGCGTAGCGATCGGACAGGGGATCACTGAAGCTTTCTTT.

The V call is TRBV12-3 or TRBV12-4, the J call TRBJ2-7; possible D gene TRBD1, 5 bases. Trimming removed 6 bases at V and 7 bases at J, with 16 bases between. This CDR3 region has 13 residues. The CDR3 bases are TGTGCCAGCAGCCGGACACTATATTCTGAGCAGTACTTC. Translation: CASSRTLYSEQYF.

V usage is TRBV11-2 and J usage is TRBJ2-6; D not resolved. Germline V lookup: CDR1 SGHAT, CDR2 FQNNGV. Trimming shortened V by 0 bases and J by 0 bases, and 9 bases separated the two germline ends. The CDR3 extends over 17 amino acids. This chain's CDR3 is CASSLDYPFSGANVLTF. DNA for the CDR3: TGTGCCAGCAGCTTAGATTATCCTTTCTCTGGGGCCAACGTCCTGACTTTC.

This chain links TRBV6-1 with TRBJ1-1; no definite D call. From germline, CDR1 is MNHNS and CDR2 SASEGT. The CDR3 loop spans 13 amino acids. V dropped 1 base and J dropped 3 bases, with 6 bases sitting between them. The CDR3 nucleotides read TGTGCCAGCAGTGAAGTCCGGTACACTGAAGCTTTCTTT. This codes for CASSEVRYTEAFF.

The rearrangement links TRBV5-6 to TRBJ2-7; 7 bases line up with TRBD1. The V gene's germline CDR1 is SGHDT and CDR2 YYEEEE. The ends lost 4 bases at V and 2 bases at J; junction bases unmatched: 15. The CDR3 has 17 residues. The CDR3 nucleotides are TGTGCCAGCAGCCTTCTGTGGACAGGACCCCGTACCTACGAGCAGTACTTC. Its translation: CASSLLWTGPRTYEQYF.

The chain joins TRBV20-1 to TRBJ2-3; no clear D gene. V lost 0 bases to trimming and J lost 10 bases, with 8 bases between them. CDR3 length: 11 amino acids. CDR1 is DFQATT and CDR2 is SNEGSKA in the germline V gene (reference sequence). Here the CDR3 DNA reads TGCAGTGCTAGAGATCCCCCTTCGCAGTATTTT. Translation gives CSARDPPSQYF.

This chain joins TRBV3-1 (or the pseudogene TRBV3-2) and TRBJ2-1, with D hard to call. V was shortened by 1 base and J by 9 bases, with 10 bases between the two germline ends. This CDR3 comprises 13 residues. In germline, CDR1 is LGHDT, CDR2 YNNKEL (reference sequence). In DNA form, the CDR3 reads TGTGCCAGCAGCCAAGCGCAGTTCTCTGAGCAGTTCTTC. Protein sequence: CASSQAQFSEQFF.

This chain joins TRBV6-2 or TRBV6-3 and TRBJ1-4; 10 nucleotides line up with TRBD1. CDR3 length: 14 residues. The J segment lost 8 bases and the V segment lost 5 bases, leaving 5 bases of the junction unmatched. CDR1 is MNHEY and CDR2 is SVGEGT in the germline V gene. The CDR3 DNA is TGTGCCAGCAGTACGACAGGGGGCTACGAAAAACTGTTTTTT. This codes for CASSTTGGYEKLFF.

V usage is TRBV6-1 and J usage is TRBJ1-2; D is unresolved. The CDR3 is 14 amino acids. V gave up 2 bases and J gave up 3 bases, with 10 bases separating them. Germline lookup yields CDR1 MNHNS and CDR2 SASEGT. The CDR3 spells CASSESPGYYGYTF. Written as DNA, the CDR3 is TGTGCCAGCAGTGAATCTCCCGGGTACTATGGCTACACCTTC.

J is TRBJ2-1 and V is TRBV2; the D gene is possibly TRBD2 (6 bases). This CDR3 is built from 15 residues. Trimming pared 8 bases from V and 3 bases from J, leaving 17 bases between. CDR1 is SNHLY, CDR2 FYNNEI, per germline. CDR3 loop: CASSSSASVYNEQFF. For the CDR3, the DNA is TGTGCCAGCTCTTCGTCGGCTAGCGTCTACAATGAGCAGTTCTTC.

This clone was recorded a few times. This CDR3 reads CASSLEGTGQPQHF. In DNA, the CDR3 is TGTGCCAGCAGTTTAGAGGGAACGGGTCAGCCCCAGCATTTT. The chain employs TRBV27 and TRBJ1-5; D is undetermined. The CDR3 sequence is 14 residues long. The V end was cut by 2 bases, the J end by 6 bases, with 11 bases between. Germline V gives CDR1 MNHEY, CDR2 SMNVEV (reference sequence).

This chain links TRBV29-1 with TRBJ2-3, with 14 bases that match TRBD2. This CDR3 comprises 19 residues. The V gene's germline CDR1 is SQVTM and CDR2 ANQGSEA. V was pared by 3 bases and J by 3 bases, with 14 bases of the junction left unmatched. As DNA, the CDR3 is TGCAGCGTTGAGGGTCGGGACAGACTAGCGGGAGGGGGAACAGATACGCAGTATTTT. Protein product: CSVEGRDRLAGGGTDTQYF.

The chain has TRBV2 and TRBJ1-6; TRBD1 aligns across 12 bases. The germline V gene encodes CDR1 SNHLY and CDR2 FYNNEI. Trimming removed 6 bases from V and 1 base from J; junction bases left unmatched: 4. The CDR3 has 17 amino acids. The DNA of the CDR3 is TGTGCCAGCAGAGGGGACAGGGGGCCTTCCTATAATTCACCCCTCCACTTT. Its protein is CASRGDRGPSYNSPLHF.

The count of this clone is one. This chain connects TRBV18 to TRBJ1-1; 11 bases map to TRBD1. Germline V CDR1 and CDR2: KGHSH, LQKENI. The CDR3 covers 17 residues. Trimming at V came to 3 bases and at J to 1 base, leaving 7 bases not matched to a gene. CDR3 amino acids: CASSPGQGANRNTEAFF. DNA of the CDR3: TGTGCCAGCTCACCTGGACAGGGGGCTAATCGGAACACTGAAGCTTTCTTT. Full variable domain (rest looked up from reference TRBV18 and TRBJ1-1): NAGVMQNPRHLVRRRGQEARLRCSPMKGHSHVYWYRQLPEEGLKFMVYLQKENIIDESGMPKERFSAEFPKEGPSILRIQQVVRGDSAAYFCASSPGQGANRNTEAFFGQGTRLTVV.

The J gene is TRBJ2-7, the V gene TRBV27; 7 positions agree with TRBD1. V lost 10 bases, J lost 7 bases, and 16 bases stayed unmatched. The length of the CDR3 is 14 residues. Germline values: CDR1 MNHEY, CDR2 SMNVEV (reference sequence). This CDR3 reads CATRPDRAAWEQYF. The CDR3 nucleotides are TGTGCCACCCGCCCCGACAGGGCCGCCTGGGAGCAGTACTTC.

The rearrangement links TRBV15 to TRBJ2-2; TRBD2 matches at 7 bases. The CDR3 runs to 15 residues. Germline V lookup: CDR1 LNHNV, CDR2 YYDKDF (reference sequence). With V trimmed by 5 bases and J by 0 bases, 3 bases remained unmatched. The CDR3 nucleotides are TGTGCCACCAGCCTTAGCGGGTCGAACACCGGGGAGCTGTTTTTT. This sequence encodes CATSLSGSNTGELFF.

This clone was recorded many times. V and J are TRBV12-5 and TRBJ1-2; possible D gene TRBD1, 5 bases. Deletions cut 6 bases from V and 2 bases from J, with 7 bases between. Germline lookup yields CDR1 LGHNT and CDR2 FRNRAP. The CDR3 contains 12 residues. As DNA, the CDR3 is TGTGCTAGTGGCCAGGGAAACTATGGCTACACCTTC. As protein: CASGQGNYGYTF.

This rearrangement joins TRBV5-4 to TRBJ1-5, with D unclear. Germline V lookup: CDR1 SGHNT, CDR2 YYREEE (reference sequence). Trimming removed 1 base at V and 0 bases at J, with 5 bases between. The CDR3 contains 14 residues. Here the CDR3 DNA reads TGTGCCAGCAGCTTGTTTAATAGCAATCAGCCCCAGCATTTT. This encodes CASSLFNSNQPQHF. The complete variable domain, with remaining parts taken from reference TRBV5-4 and TRBJ1-5, reads ETGVTQSPTHLIKTRGQQVTLRCSSQSGHNTVSWYQQALGQGPQFIFQYYREEENGRGNFPPRFSGLQFPNYSSELNVNALELDDSALYLCASSLFNSNQPQHFGDGTRLSIL.

The gene calls are TRBV5-1 and TRBJ1-4; D call uncertain. Germline loops: CDR1 SGHRS, CDR2 YFSETQ. CDR3 size: 14 residues. V shed 0 bases and J shed 8 bases, with 11 bases lying between them. CDR3 amino acids: CASSLAGVNEKLFF. In DNA, the CDR3 is TGCGCCAGCAGCTTGGCAGGTGTGAACGAAAAACTGTTTTTT. The whole variable domain, remainder taken from reference TRBV5-1 and TRBJ1-4, is KAGVTQTPRYLIKTRGQQVTLSCSPISGHRSVSWYQQTPGQGLQFLFEYFSETQRNKGNFPGRFSGRQFSNSRSEMNVSTLELGDSALYLCASSLAGVNEKLFFGSGTQLSVL.

The gene calls are TRBV10-3 and TRBJ2-3; 7 nucleotides align to TRBD2. The CDR3 spans 13 residues. Germline CDR1 and CDR2: ENHRY and SYGVKD. V lost 6 bases and J lost 4; bases outside the gene matches: 4. In nucleotides, the CDR3 is TGTGCCATCAGACTAGCGTCCTCAGATACGCAGTATTTT. It specifies CAIRLASSDTQYF.

V and J are TRBV28 and TRBJ1-1, with D possibly TRBD1 on 5 matching bases. This CDR3 is 13 amino acids long. Germline V lookup: CDR1 MDHEN, CDR2 SYDVKM. Trimming left V 7 bases short and J 3 bases short, with 12 bases between. CDR3 in amino acids: CASKNQGHTEAFF. Here the CDR3 DNA reads TGTGCCAGCAAGAACCAGGGCCACACTGAAGCTTTCTTT.

V gene TRBV13 combines with J gene TRBJ1-6; D is possibly TRBD1 (6 bases). V shed 4 bases and J shed 8 bases, with 12 bases lying between them. Germline V gene lookup returns CDR1 PRHDT and CDR2 FYEKMQ (reference sequence). CDR3 length equals 14 residues. The CDR3 protein is CASSSTGPYSPLHF. Written as DNA, the CDR3 is TGTGCCAGCAGCTCCACAGGGCCTTATTCACCCCTCCACTTT. The variable domain in full, with the rest retrieved from reference TRBV13 and TRBJ1-6, is AAGVIQSPRHLIKEKRETATLKCYPIPRHDTVYWYQQGPGQDPQFLISFYEKMQSDKGSIPDRFSAQQFSDYHSELNMSSLELGDSALYFCASSSTGPYSPLHFGNGTRLTVT.